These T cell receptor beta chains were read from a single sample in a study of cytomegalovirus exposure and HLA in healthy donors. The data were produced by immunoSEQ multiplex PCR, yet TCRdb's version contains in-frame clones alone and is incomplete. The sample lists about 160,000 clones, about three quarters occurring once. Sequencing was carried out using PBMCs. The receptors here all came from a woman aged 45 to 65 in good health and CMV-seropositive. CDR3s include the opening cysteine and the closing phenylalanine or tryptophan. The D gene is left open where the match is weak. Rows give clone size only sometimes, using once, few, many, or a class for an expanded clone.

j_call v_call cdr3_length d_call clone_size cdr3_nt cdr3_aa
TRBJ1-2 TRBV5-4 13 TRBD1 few TGTGCCAGCAGCCCGACAGGGCTTGGTGGCTACACCTTC CASSPTGLGGYTF
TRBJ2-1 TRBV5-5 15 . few TGTGCCAGCAGCTTGTCCGGGACTGACTACAATGAGCAGTTCTTC CASSLSGTDYNEQFF
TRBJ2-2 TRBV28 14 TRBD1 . TGTGCCAGCAGTCGGGACAGGGGCACCGGGGAGCTGTTTTTT CASSRDRGTGELFF
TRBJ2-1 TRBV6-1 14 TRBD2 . TGTGCCAGCAGTATGAGGGAGGGCCCCAGTGAGCAGTTCTTC CASSMREGPSEQFF
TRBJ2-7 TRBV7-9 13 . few TGTGCCAGCAGCTTAGGAACACCGTACGAGCAGTACTTC CASSLGTPYEQYF
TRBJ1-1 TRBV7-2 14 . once TGTGCCAGCAGCCGGGGCGGGGGGCGCGGTGAAGCTTTCTTT CASSRGGGRGEAFF
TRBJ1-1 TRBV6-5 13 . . TGTGCCAGCAGGCCAGACAGCTACACTGAAGCTTTCTTT CASRPDSYTEAFF
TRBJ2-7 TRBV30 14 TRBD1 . TGTGCCTGGATGGAGGAGACAGGGGGCTACGAGCAGTACTTC CAWMEETGGYEQYF
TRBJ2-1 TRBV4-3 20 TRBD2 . TGCGCCAGCAGCCAGAGGGGCATCGGACTAGCGGGGGGGCCCAACGATGAGCAGTTCTTC CASSQRGIGLAGGPNDEQFF
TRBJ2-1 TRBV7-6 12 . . TGTGCCAGCAGCCGGGGGTACAATGAGCAGTTCTTC CASSRGYNEQFF
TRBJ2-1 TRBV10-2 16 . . TGCGCCAGCAGTGAGTCGTTCCGGACTGGCTACAATGAGCAGTTCTTC CASSESFRTGYNEQFF
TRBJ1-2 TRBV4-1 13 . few TGCGCCAGCAGCCAAGAAGGGGGATATGGCTACACCTTC CASSQEGGYGYTF
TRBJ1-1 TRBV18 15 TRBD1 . TGTGCCAGCTCGCCCGGGGACAGTTTGAACACTGAAGCTTTCTTT CASSPGDSLNTEAFF
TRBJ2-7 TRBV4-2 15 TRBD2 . TGTGCCAGCAGCCAAGGTTCAGCGGGAGCCTACGAGCAGTACTTC CASSQGSAGAYEQYF
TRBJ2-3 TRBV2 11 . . TGTGCCAGCAGCGTCACAGATACGCAGTATTTT CASSVTDTQYF
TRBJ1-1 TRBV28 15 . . TGTGCCAGCAGGAGGATCGGACAACAGAACACTGAAGCTTTCTTT CASRRIGQQNTEAFF
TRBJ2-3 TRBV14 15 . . TGTGCCAGCAGCCAAGTCGGAACCCCTAGGGATACGCAGTATTTT CASSQVGTPRDTQYF
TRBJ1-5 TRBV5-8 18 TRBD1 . TGTGCCAGCAGCTCCGGGACAGGGTCCTTCGGACACAATCAGCCCCAGCATTTT CASSSGTGSFGHNQPQHF
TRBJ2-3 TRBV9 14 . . TGTGCCAGCAGCGTAGGGCCAATCACAGATACGCAGTATTTT CASSVGPITDTQYF
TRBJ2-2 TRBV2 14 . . TGTGCCAGCACCAGGGGCGCATCATACGGGGAGCTGTTTTTT CASTRGASYGELFF
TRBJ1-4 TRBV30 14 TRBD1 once TGTGCCTGGGCAAACAGGGGCGGTAATGAAAAACTGTTTTTT CAWANRGGNEKLFF
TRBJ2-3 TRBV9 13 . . TGTGCCAGCAGCGGGACTCTCACAGATACGCAGTATTTT CASSGTLTDTQYF
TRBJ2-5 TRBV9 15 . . TGTGCCAGCAGCCCGTGGGACACCGATAAAGAGACCCAGTACTTC CASSPWDTDKETQYF
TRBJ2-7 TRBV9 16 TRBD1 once TGTGCCAGCAGCAGACAGGGACAGGCGATCGCATACGAGCAGTACTTC CASSRQGQAIAYEQYF
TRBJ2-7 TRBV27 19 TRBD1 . TGTGCCAGCAGTAAAAAACCGGGACAGGGGACCAATATTGCGTACGAGCAGTACTTC CASSKKPGQGTNIAYEQYF
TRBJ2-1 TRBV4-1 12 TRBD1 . TGCGCCAGCAGCCCAGGGGGTAATGAGCAGTTCTTC CASSPGGNEQFF